The 26 T cell receptor beta chains listed next were all sequenced from one sample in a study of PD-L1 blockade in urothelial cancer. Using immunoSEQ multiplex PCR, the repertoire was profiled, and TCRdb retains in-frame clones only, with some absent. The repertoire includes roughly 63,000 clones, roughly 76% of them detected once, and roughly 5% sits in the top ten. Indicated time point: pretreatment peripheral blood. Sequenced here: PBMCs, sampled around atezolizumab (anti-PD-L1) treatment. These TCRs come from a man aged 65 to 79 with urothelial cancer.

The rearrangement uses TRBV19 and TRBJ2-2; the match to TRBD2 covers 8 bases. The germline V gene encodes CDR1 LNHDA and CDR2 SQIVND (reference sequence). The CDR3 consists of 15 residues. V lost 3 bases, J lost 5 bases, and 5 bases stayed unmatched. The CDR3 loop is CASSMVREGTGELFF. The CDR3 region has the DNA TGTGCCAGTAGTATGGTCCGGGAGGGGACCGGGGAGCTGTTTTTT.

The gene calls are TRBV9 and TRBJ2-2; 9 bases are a match to TRBD1. The CDR3 contains 15 residues. Germline CDR1 is SGDLS and CDR2 is YYNGEE. The V and J ends lost 0 bases and 5 bases, in that order; junction bases with no gene match: 2. The CDR3 sequence: CASSVEGQGTGELFF. The CDR3 DNA is TGTGCCAGCAGCGTAGAAGGACAGGGGACCGGGGAGCTGTTTTTT.

The rearrangement joins TRBV28 to TRBJ2-7; 8 nucleotides align to TRBD1. CDR1 and CDR2 (germline): MDHEN, SYDVKM. The CDR3 is made up of 15 amino acids. V was clipped by 6 bases and J by 3 bases; unmatched bases: 10. CDR3 amino acids: CASSRTGGKLYEQYF. DNA of the CDR3: TGTGCCAGCAGCCGCACAGGGGGTAAACTCTACGAGCAGTACTTC.

The V and J genes are TRBV15 and TRBJ2-3, with D maybe TRBD2 (7 bases). Between the trimmed V and J ends, which lost 1 base and 1 base, there was a span of 12 bases. This CDR3 region has 16 residues. Per germline, CDR1 LNHNV and CDR2 YYDKDF (reference sequence). The CDR3 DNA follows: TGTGCCACCAGCAGAGCCCAGGGGAGGGGCACAGATACGCAGTATTTT. It codes for CATSRAQGRGTDTQYF.

This clone was picked up one time. The rearrangement links TRBV7-9 to TRBJ2-1; the match to TRBD2 covers 8 bases. The trim removed 5 bases at V and 8 bases at J, leaving 8 bases unmatched. This CDR3 is built from 14 residues. Germline lookup yields CDR1 SEHNR and CDR2 FQNEAQ (reference sequence). The CDR3 sequence: CASSPGGGRDEQFF. The CDR3, as DNA: TGTGCCAGCAGCCCCGGGGGGGGTAGGGATGAGCAGTTCTTC.

The table lists this clone with a few counts. The chain links TRBV12-5 to TRBJ2-1; D call uncertain. Germline V gene lookup returns CDR1 LGHNT and CDR2 FRNRAP. This CDR3 is 13 amino acids long. Trimming pared 2 bases from V and 6 bases from J, leaving 8 bases between. As DNA, the CDR3 is TGTGCTAGTGGTTTGCCAAACGGCAATGAGCAGTTCTTC. Protein: CASGLPNGNEQFF.

This chain uses TRBV10-3 with TRBJ2-5; 7 positions agree with TRBD1. CDR1 ENHRY and CDR2 SYGVKD come from the germline V gene. J was trimmed by 1 base and V by 2 bases; bases with no gene match: 4. The CDR3 is 15 residues long. CDR3 in amino acids: CAISERDSSQETQYF. The CDR3 DNA follows: TGTGCCATCAGTGAGCGGGACAGCTCCCAAGAGACCCAGTACTTC.

The chain employs TRBV10-2 and TRBJ1-1, with 7 bases lining up with TRBD1. The V segment lost 2 bases and the J segment 5 bases; nucleotides outside the gene matches: 2. CDR1 is WSHSY, CDR2 SAAADI, per germline. The CDR3 extends over 13 amino acids. The CDR3: CASSEQGGTEAFF. CDR3 nucleotides: TGCGCCAGCAGTGAGCAGGGGGGAACTGAAGCTTTCTTT.

This chain uses TRBV11-2 with TRBJ2-1, with 12 nucleotides matching TRBD2. The V segment lost 1 base and the J segment 6 bases; nucleotides outside the gene matches: 10. Germline values: CDR1 SGHAT, CDR2 FQNNGV. The CDR3 covers 18 residues. The CDR3 DNA reads as TGTGCCAGCAGCTTAGCCGCTAGCGGGGGGGCCTTTCGCAATGAGCAGTTCTTC. Residues: CASSLAASGGAFRNEQFF. The variable domain in full, with the rest retrieved from reference TRBV11-2 and TRBJ2-1, is EAGVAQSPRYKIIEKRQSVAFWCNPISGHATLYWYQQILGQGPKLLIQFQNNGVVDDSQLPKDRFSAERLKGVDSTLKIQPAKLEDSAVYLCASSLAASGGAFRNEQFFGPGTRLTVL.

V gene TRBV2 combines with J gene TRBJ2-7; 7 nucleotides align to TRBD2. The CDR3 spans 15 residues. Germline V gene data show CDR1 as SNHLY and CDR2 as FYNNEI. V shed 5 bases, J shed 0 bases, and the junction held 7 bases outside the gene matches. The CDR3 sequence is CASSRSGTYSYEQYF. The CDR3 DNA reads TGTGCCAGCAGTCGGAGCGGGACGTACTCCTACGAGCAGTACTTC.

The V and J genes are TRBV10-3 and TRBJ2-1, with D tentatively TRBD2 (6 bases). Trimming shortened V by 6 bases and J by 4 bases, and 10 bases separated the two germline ends. This CDR3 comprises 13 residues. Per the germline V gene, CDR1 is ENHRY and CDR2 is SYGVKD. In DNA, the CDR3 is TGTGCCATCAGCCCCGGGACTTACAATGAGCAGTTCTTC. Its translation: CAISPGTYNEQFF.

In this sample, this clone turned up a few times. The chain links TRBV7-9 to TRBJ1-6; TRBD1 matches 10 bases. CDR3 size: 16 residues. Trimming took 4 bases from V and 7 from J; bases not matched to a gene: 7. Germline V gene lookup returns CDR1 SEHNR and CDR2 FQNEAQ (reference sequence). The CDR3 DNA follows: TGTGCCAGCAGCTCTGGTGGGACAGGGGAGAATTCACCCCTCCACTTT. Encoded protein: CASSSGGTGENSPLHF.

V gene TRBV5-8 combines with J gene TRBJ1-6; D gene unclear. Germline V gene lookup returns CDR1 SGHTS and CDR2 YDEGEE. This CDR3 spans 13 amino acids. V lost 2 bases and J lost 6, with 6 bases in between. The CDR3, as DNA: TGTGCCAGCAGCTTAAAGCCTAATTCACCCCTCCACTTT. This encodes CASSLKPNSPLHF.

The CDR3 nucleotides read TGCAGCGTTACAGGGGCCCCTACGAACACCGGGGAGCTGTTTTTT. This translates into CSVTGAPTNTGELFF. V is TRBV29-1 and J is TRBJ2-2; 7 positions agree with TRBD1. Germline trimming cut 5 bases from V and 0 bases from J; bases unmatched to any gene: 6. From germline, CDR1 is SQVTM and CDR2 ANQGSEA. This CDR3 comprises 15 residues.

The table lists this clone with many counts. The chain uses TRBV27 and TRBJ2-1; D gene uncertain. Trimming pared 3 bases from V and 7 bases from J, leaving 10 bases between. The CDR3 is 13 amino acids. CDR1 is MNHEY and CDR2 is SMNVEV in the germline V gene (reference sequence). This chain's CDR3 is CASSLIARNEQFF. The DNA of the CDR3 is TGTGCCAGCAGTTTGATCGCCAGAAATGAGCAGTTCTTC.

The chain couples TRBV10-1 to TRBJ2-3; D perhaps matches TRBD2 (5 bases). The V end lost 3 bases, the J end lost 6 bases, and 19 bases lay between the germline ends. CDR3 length equals 16 residues. CDR1 WNHNN and CDR2 SYGVQD come from the germline V gene (reference sequence). The CDR3 nucleotides read TGCGCCAGCAGTGACCCTCCGGGATCTAGCCCCGATACGCAGTATTTT. Translating gives CASSDPPGSSPDTQYF.

The rearrangement uses TRBV7-8 and TRBJ2-3; 9 bases fit TRBD2. V shed 2 bases and J 2 bases; nucleotides not matched to a gene: 5. CDR1 and CDR2 (germline): SGHVS, FQNEAQ. CDR3 length: 16 residues. The CDR3 DNA follows: TGTGCCAGCAGCTTAAGTACTAGCGGGCTCACAGATACGCAGTATTTT. Its translation is CASSLSTSGLTDTQYF.

This clone was observed a few times. The chain joins TRBV7-2 to TRBJ2-1; the match to TRBD2 covers 10 bases. Germline loops: CDR1 SGHTA, CDR2 FQGNSA. CDR3 size: 14 residues. After removal of 5 bases from V and 15 bases from J, the junction contained 13 bases not matched to a gene. CDR3 bases: TGTGCCAGCAGCCCACAGTCTAGCGGGAGAGAGGGGTTCTTC. Translated, it gives CASSPQSSGREGFF.

V and J are TRBV14 and TRBJ2-5; D is perhaps TRBD2 (8 bases). V was cut by 2 bases and J by 2 bases, with 15 bases left in between. CDR1 is SGHDN and CDR2 is FVKESK in the germline V gene. There are 16 residues in the CDR3. CDR3 DNA sequence: TGTGCCAGCAGCCAACGGGAGGGACAGCTACAAGAGACCCAGTACTTC. It encodes CASSQREGQLQETQYF.

The rearrangement joins TRBV19 to TRBJ1-4; 7 nucleotides align to TRBD1. This CDR3 contains 14 residues. The V gene end was trimmed by 5 bases and the J gene end by 5 bases; junction bases not matched to a gene: 5. Germline loops: CDR1 LNHDA, CDR2 SQIVND (reference sequence). In DNA, the CDR3 is TGTGCCAGTAGTTCGACAGGGAACAATGAAAAACTGTTTTTT. Amino acid sequence: CASSSTGNNEKLFF.

The gene calls are TRBV5-1 and TRBJ2-1, with 8 bases fitting TRBD1. V shed 5 bases and J 3 bases; nucleotides not matched to a gene: 7. Germline CDR1 is SGHRS and CDR2 is YFSETQ. This CDR3 has 15 amino acids. The CDR3 DNA reads as TGCGCCAGCAGTAGGCAGGGGGCGGTCTACAATGAGCAGTTCTTC. The encoded protein is CASSRQGAVYNEQFF.

This clone was seen only a few times. In nucleotides, the CDR3 is TGTGCCAGTAGTATCACAGGGAGAGGAAACACCATATATTTT. Its translation is CASSITGRGNTIYF. V gene TRBV19 combines with J gene TRBJ1-3, with TRBD1 as a possible D gene (6 bases). This CDR3 region has 14 residues. Looked up from germline, CDR1 is LNHDA and CDR2 is SQIVND (reference sequence). The V gene lost 3 bases and the J gene lost 4 bases, with 10 bases spanning the gap.

The genes are TRBV7-6 and TRBJ2-2; maybe TRBD1 (6 bases). V shed 2 bases and J shed 4 bases, with 11 bases lying between them. The CDR3 totals 15 residues. Germline assignment: CDR1 SGHVS and CDR2 FNYEAQ. Here the CDR3 DNA reads TGTGCCAGCAGCTTATATGGACAGTCCACCGGGGAGCTGTTTTTT. Translation gives CASSLYGQSTGELFF.

The chain links TRBV5-1 to TRBJ1-2; TRBD1 agrees at 7 bases. V dropped 4 bases and J dropped 3; count of bases not matched to a gene: 9. From germline, CDR1 is SGHRS and CDR2 YFSETQ. The CDR3 covers 15 residues. CDR3 loop: CASSPEGARDYGYTF. The CDR3 region has the DNA TGCGCCAGCAGCCCAGAGGGGGCCCGGGACTATGGCTACACCTTC.

This clone is a singleton in its sample. The V call is TRBV2, the J call TRBJ2-1; weak D call: TRBD1 (8 bases). V gave up 8 bases and J gave up 5 bases, with 16 bases separating them. Germline V CDR1 and CDR2: SNHLY, FYNNEI. This CDR3 spans 14 amino acids. The DNA of the CDR3 is TGTGCCAGCGGGAGGGGACAGGAACACAATGAGCAGTTCTTC. Amino acids: CASGRGQEHNEQFF. Supplemented by reference TRBV2 and TRBJ2-1, the full variable domain reads EPEVTQTPSHQVTQMGQEVILRCVPISNHLYFYWYRQILGQKVEFLVSFYNNEISEKSEIFDDQFSVERPDGSNFTLKIRSTKLEDSAMYFCASGRGQEHNEQFFGPGTRLTVL.

The chain carries TRBV6-1 and TRBJ2-3; 10 positions agree with TRBD2. Germline trimming cut 1 base from V and 6 bases from J; bases unmatched to any gene: 13. Looked up from germline, CDR1 is MNHNS and CDR2 is SASEGT. The CDR3 runs 18 residues. CDR3 region: CASSEGFGIAGGGDTQYF. In nucleotides, the CDR3 is TGTGCCAGCAGTGAAGGGTTTGGGATAGCGGGAGGAGGGGATACGCAGTATTTT.